The rows below give T cell receptor beta chains drawn from one sample of a study of OX40 agonist ivuxolimab in advanced cancers. Only in-frame clones appear in the TCRdb table, and some are missing; sequencing was by immunoSEQ multiplex PCR. The sample has about 79,000 clones, roughly 90% seen once. The material sequenced was CD4+ or CD8+ T cells sorted from blood, taken in a trial of the OX40 agonist ivuxolimab. The source is an adult with an advanced solid tumor such as melanoma, head and neck, liver or kidney cancer. The CDR3 runs from the conserved cysteine through the conserved F or W.

CDR3,J,V
CASSSRTGDYEQYF,TRBJ2-7,TRBV19
CASSLPLYPGELFF,TRBJ2-2,TRBV28
CASSQLNREGTQYF,TRBJ2-3,TRBV4-1
CASSPCGGFF,TRBJ2-1,TRBV5-6
CASSILGTRDNEQFF,TRBJ2-1,TRBV6-4
CASSLQYEQYF,TRBJ2-7,TRBV28
CASSQFLFYEQYF,TRBJ2-7,TRBV14
CASSMWTSGQETQYF,TRBJ2-5,TRBV19
CASSLTCGTGDENTEAFF,TRBJ1-1,TRBV6-4
CASSRRPGELFF,TRBJ2-2,TRBV19
CASSLDGLAGPHPDTQYF,TRBJ2-3,TRBV11-3
CASSLATSGTRVSSYEQYF,TRBJ2-7,TRBV7-6
CASRTDLSAYEQYF,TRBJ2-7,TRBV18
CAWSGDRYSGNTIYF,TRBJ1-3,TRBV30
CASSQRLAGGSYEQYF,TRBJ2-7,TRBV7-2
CASSHRVTNEKLFF,TRBJ1-4,TRBV5-6
CASIRRLGGGYEQYF,TRBJ2-7,TRBV6-5
CASSRQFSYEQYF,TRBJ2-7,TRBV19
CASSLTSGSSSTGELFF,TRBJ2-2,TRBV7-9
CASSRPLGGRWTDTQYF,TRBJ2-3,TRBV28
CASLKTSGSYEQYF,TRBJ2-7,TRBV27
CASSPGRGSYNEQFF,TRBJ2-1,TRBV27
CASSLGGGYEQYF,TRBJ2-7,TRBV5-1
CASSVPGLASETQYF,TRBJ2-5,TRBV19
CASSQEPKQETQYF,TRBJ2-5,TRBV4-3
CASSLVGGLKTNEQFF,TRBJ2-1,TRBV28
CASSLAGSRTDTQYF,TRBJ2-3,TRBV5-1
CASTPNRSKNIQYF,TRBJ2-4,TRBV19
CASSLTSGRRPSSYEQYF,TRBJ2-7,TRBV7-2
CASSLADGVSGKTQYF,TRBJ2-5,TRBV7-2
CAITGTYGYTF,TRBJ1-2,TRBV10-3
CASRRNEASYNEQFF,TRBJ2-1,TRBV5-1
CATSRGQETQYF,TRBJ2-5,TRBV15
CASNQQGTYEQYF,TRBJ2-7,TRBV23-1
CSVLARETYNEQFF,TRBJ2-1,TRBV29-1
CASSSYRGPEGGERAFF,TRBJ1-1,TRBV11-2
CASSPDRAYNEQFF,TRBJ2-1,TRBV6-6
CASSTGLNTEAFF,TRBJ1-1,TRBV25-1
CACSRGGQGKNIQYF,TRBJ2-4,TRBV6-5
CASSPQQEATGELFF,TRBJ2-2,TRBV18
CASTWGRETQYF,TRBJ2-5,TRBV6-1
CASSVRLAGVAGELFF,TRBJ2-2,TRBV9
CASSLARGAANTIYF,TRBJ1-3,TRBV5-4
CASSFTRGGEKLFF,TRBJ1-4,TRBV28
CAWQTRDTGELFF,TRBJ2-2,TRBV30
CASSMGTSGSYEQYF,TRBJ2-7,TRBV19
CASSVDGDTEAFF,TRBJ1-1,TRBV9
CASSPERSSGGGTDTQYF,TRBJ2-3,TRBV19
CASSERFGERRSSYEQCF,TRBJ2-7,TRBV28
CASSALPGRGPGANVLTF,TRBJ2-6,TRBV9
CASSVAFGGEETQYF,TRBJ2-5,TRBV9